The present entry profiles one T cell receptor (beta chain) with its context. Its antigen is unknown. Qualities for individual bases were not recorded, and no much larger clone is one base off. TCRbeta CDR3 regions were amplified from genomic DNA using the immunoSEQ Assay, a bias-controlled multiplex PCR. The paper's processing steps were these. The number of nucleated cells in each sample was estimated by amplification of reference gene primers within the assay. To quantify the absolute abundance of each unique TCRbeta CDR3 rearrangement, sequence reads were collapsed and filtered. Productive Simpson clonality was computed per sample as the square root of Simpson's diversity index over productive rearrangements. Drawn from immuneACCESS, this table holds only the in-frame rearrangements with V and J called that TCRdb kept. Clones are partly lost; checked studies trace under half to an unresolved V gene and leave the rest unexplained. That table is the source of V, J and clone size, and D and trimming were worked out from the DNA. This sample lists about 130,000 clones; 75% to 90% were detected once. The ten largest make up 3.5% to 5% of the sample.

Whole blood was collected in K2EDTA tubes by collaborating institutions according to the institutions' own protocols. For TCRbeta analysis, collaborator samples were shipped as frozen whole blood, as isolated PBMCs, or as DNA extracted from either sample type. The data are from a study of blood T cell repertoires in COVID-19 (dated by TCRdb to the early 2020s). General notes on the study: Samples covering the acute and convalescent phases of COVID-19 were provided by collaborators in the United States, Italy and Spain. The prospective study material was composed of cDNA or gDNA derived from T cells, B-cell-depleted T cells, or PBMCs. The dataset comprised deeply sampled blood TCRbeta repertoires from subjects exposed to, actively infected with, or recovered from COVID-19. The repertoires were made available in a free public database intended to serve as a resource for research on the immune response to SARS-CoV-2. Samples were obtained from the ongoing ImmuneRACE study (first 160 participants) and from approximately 1,200 subjects provided by 6 global collaborators. A de-identified subject ID, COVID-19 status, age in years and sex were almost always included in the sample metadata. Where available, HLA class I and class II types were taken from metadata supplied by the sample provider and were not determined by assay-based typing.

What the authors observed across the whole study: The amount of clinical and demographic metadata varied by source and participant and was provided uncurated.

The CDR3 runs 17 residues from the cysteine to the phenylalanine. Only CDR3 DNA remains: 51 bases, in frame from the first base. Trimming takes 8 bases off V and 2 bases off J; junction bases not matched to a gene: 10. CDR1 SGHAT and CDR2 FQNNGV are derived from the germline V gene. Here the chain combines TRBV11-2 and TRBJ2-6, with 9 bases aligning to TRBD1. The receptor comes from a human donor in a cohort sampled during active COVID-19. The sequencing input was peripheral blood. The DNA is as follows: TGTGCCAGCGGGACAATAACAGGGGGCGCTGGGGCCAACGTCCTGACTTTC. Translated, it gives CASGTITGGAGANVLTF.